The clone carrying this T cell receptor beta chain was seen many times. The antigen is unknown. Trimming cost V 6 bases and J 2 bases, with 7 bases left between them. This CDR3 is 11 amino acids long. From germline, CDR1 is DFQATT and CDR2 SNEGSKA (reference sequence). Quantitative 5'-RACE with molecular barcodes produced the TCR beta libraries. One entry per CDR3 protein, called by TCRdb with MiXCR from the 5' RACE reads. The sample lists hundreds of thousands of distinct CDR3 sequences, 8% to 10% occurring once. This sample is drawn from a study of CD8 T cells in ankylosing spondylitis. Study-wide results and caveats: Previous work reported some of these motif variants in the synovial fluid and blood of reactive arthritis. What appeared characteristic of ankylosing spondylitis blood was a TCR beta motif of eight or nine highly homologous variants.

The chain links TRBV20-1 to TRBJ2-5; D uncertain. The source material was blood, either unsorted or a sorted T cell fraction (not recorded which). This sequence originates from a female donor with ankylosing spondylitis or in good health (not recorded which). The DNA for the CDR3 is TGCAGTGCCCACACTCAAGAGACCCAGTACTTC. Its protein is CSAHTQETQYF.